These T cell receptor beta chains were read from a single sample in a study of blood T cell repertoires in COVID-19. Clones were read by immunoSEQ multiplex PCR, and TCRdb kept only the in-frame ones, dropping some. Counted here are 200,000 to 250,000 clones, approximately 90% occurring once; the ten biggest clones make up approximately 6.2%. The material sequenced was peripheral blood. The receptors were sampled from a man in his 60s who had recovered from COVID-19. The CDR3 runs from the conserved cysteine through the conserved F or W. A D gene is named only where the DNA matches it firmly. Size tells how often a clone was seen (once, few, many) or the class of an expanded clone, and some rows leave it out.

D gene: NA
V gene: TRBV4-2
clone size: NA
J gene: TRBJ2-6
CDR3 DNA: TGTGCCAGCAGCCAAGATAAGATGGGCCTGCACTCTGGGGCCAACGTCCTGACTTTC
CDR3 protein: CASSQDKMGLHSGANVLTF

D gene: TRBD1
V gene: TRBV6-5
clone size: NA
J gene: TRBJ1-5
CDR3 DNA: TGTGCCAGCAGCCTGACAGGGATGGGGGTGCAGCCCCAGCATTTT
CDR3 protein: CASSLTGMGVQPQHF

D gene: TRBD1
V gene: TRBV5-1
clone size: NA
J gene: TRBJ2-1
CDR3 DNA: TGCGCCAGCCGAAGGGACAGCTCCTACAATGAGCAGTTCTTC
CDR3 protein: CASRRDSSYNEQFF

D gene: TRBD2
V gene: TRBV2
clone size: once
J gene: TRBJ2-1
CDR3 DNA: TGTGCCAGCGTACGGGGCGGGACTAGCTTCCTCAATGAGCAGTTCTTC
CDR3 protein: CASVRGGTSFLNEQFF

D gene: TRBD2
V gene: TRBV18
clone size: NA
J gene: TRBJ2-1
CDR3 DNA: TGTGCCAGCCTCGTGTCTGCGGGGGGGCACAGGGAGCAGTTCTTC
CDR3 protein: CASLVSAGGHREQFF

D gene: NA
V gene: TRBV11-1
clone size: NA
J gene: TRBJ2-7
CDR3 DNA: TGTGCCAGCAGCTTTCAAGCAGGGGTATCCTACGAGCAGTACTTC
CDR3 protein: CASSFQAGVSYEQYF

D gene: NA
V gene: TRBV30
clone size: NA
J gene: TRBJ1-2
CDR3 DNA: TGTGCCTGGAACCGGGAAGGGAACTATGGCTACACCTTC
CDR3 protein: CAWNREGNYGYTF

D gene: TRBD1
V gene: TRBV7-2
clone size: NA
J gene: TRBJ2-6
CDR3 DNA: TGTGCCAGCAGCGCCCGGACAGGGCTACCTTCTGGGGCCAACGTCCTGACTTTC
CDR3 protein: CASSARTGLPSGANVLTF

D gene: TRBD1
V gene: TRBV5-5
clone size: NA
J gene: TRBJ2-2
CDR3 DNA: TGTGCCAGCAGCCGGGCCGGGACAGGGAACACCGGGGAGCTGTTTTTT
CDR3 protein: CASSRAGTGNTGELFF

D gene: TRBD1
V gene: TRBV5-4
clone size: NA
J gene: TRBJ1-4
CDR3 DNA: TGTGCCAGCAGCCCGGGACAGGGGTTTGAGGAAAAACTGTTTTTT
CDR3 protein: CASSPGQGFEEKLFF

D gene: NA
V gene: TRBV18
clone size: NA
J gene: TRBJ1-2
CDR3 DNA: TGTGCCAGCTCACCCGATTCTCGGGGGACCGATGGCTACACCTTC
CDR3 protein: CASSPDSRGTDGYTF

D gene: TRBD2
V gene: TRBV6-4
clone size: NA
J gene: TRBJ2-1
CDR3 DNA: TGTGCCAGCAGTACAGGGTTACTAGCGGGGGAGGACAATGAGCAGTTCTTC
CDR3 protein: CASSTGLLAGEDNEQFF

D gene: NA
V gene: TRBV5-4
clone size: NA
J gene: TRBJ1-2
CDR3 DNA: TGTGCCAGCAGCCCGGCGGGTGAGTCCTATGGCTACACCTTC
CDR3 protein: CASSPAGESYGYTF

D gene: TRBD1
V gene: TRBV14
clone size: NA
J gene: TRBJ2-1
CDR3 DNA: TGTGCCAGCAGCCAAGTTTGGGGACAGGGAATCTACAATGAGCAGTTCTTC
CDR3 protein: CASSQVWGQGIYNEQFF

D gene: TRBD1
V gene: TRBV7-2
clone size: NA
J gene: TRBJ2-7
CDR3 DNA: TGTGCCAGCAGCTTCTCCGGGACAGGGAGTTACGAGCAGTACTTC
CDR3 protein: CASSFSGTGSYEQYF

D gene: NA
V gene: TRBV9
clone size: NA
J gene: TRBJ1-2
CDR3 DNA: TGTGCCAGCAGCGTTGCCAGGGGCTATGGCTACACCTTC
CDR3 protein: CASSVARGYGYTF